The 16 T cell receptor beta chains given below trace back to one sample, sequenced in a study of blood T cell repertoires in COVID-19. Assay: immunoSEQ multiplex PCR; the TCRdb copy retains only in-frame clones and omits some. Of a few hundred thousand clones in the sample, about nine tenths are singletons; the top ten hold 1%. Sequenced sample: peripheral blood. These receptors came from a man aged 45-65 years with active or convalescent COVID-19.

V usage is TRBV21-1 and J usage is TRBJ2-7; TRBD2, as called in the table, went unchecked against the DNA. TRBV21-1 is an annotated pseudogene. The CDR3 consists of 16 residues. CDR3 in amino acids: CASISRATQRDYEQYF. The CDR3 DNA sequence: TGTGCCAGCATTTCTCGCGCCACCCAAAGAGACTACGAGCAGTACTTC.

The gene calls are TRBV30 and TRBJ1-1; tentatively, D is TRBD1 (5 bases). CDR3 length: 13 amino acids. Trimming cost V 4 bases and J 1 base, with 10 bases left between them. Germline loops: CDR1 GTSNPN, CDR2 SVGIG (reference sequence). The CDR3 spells CAWTTGGNTEAFF. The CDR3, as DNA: TGTGCCTGGACCACCGGGGGGAACACTGAAGCTTTCTTT.

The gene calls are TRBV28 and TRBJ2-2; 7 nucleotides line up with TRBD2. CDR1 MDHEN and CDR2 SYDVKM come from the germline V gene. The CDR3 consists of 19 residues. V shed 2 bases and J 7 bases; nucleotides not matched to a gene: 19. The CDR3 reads CASSLILAEAGSRDGELFF. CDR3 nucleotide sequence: TGTGCCAGCAGTTTAATCCTAGCGGAGGCCGGATCGCGTGACGGGGAGCTGTTTTTT.

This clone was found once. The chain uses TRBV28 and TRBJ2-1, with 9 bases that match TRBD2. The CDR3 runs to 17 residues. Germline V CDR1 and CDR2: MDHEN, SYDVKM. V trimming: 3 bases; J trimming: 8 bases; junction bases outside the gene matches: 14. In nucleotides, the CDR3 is TGTGCCAGCAGTTTGGACGGGGGTAGCGGGAGTTCCGATGAGCAGTTCTTC. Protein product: CASSLDGGSGSSDEQFF.

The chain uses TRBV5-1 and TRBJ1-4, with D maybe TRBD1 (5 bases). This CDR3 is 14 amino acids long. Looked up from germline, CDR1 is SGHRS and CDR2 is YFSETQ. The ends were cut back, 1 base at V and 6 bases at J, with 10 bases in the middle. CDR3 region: CASSLQGSDEKLFF. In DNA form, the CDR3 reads TGCGCCAGCAGCTTGCAGGGCTCTGATGAAAAACTGTTTTTT.

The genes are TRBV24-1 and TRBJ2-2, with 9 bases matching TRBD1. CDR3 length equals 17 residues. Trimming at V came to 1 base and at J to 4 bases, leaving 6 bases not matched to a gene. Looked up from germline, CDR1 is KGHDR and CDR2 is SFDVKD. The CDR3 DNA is TGTGCCACCAGTGATTTAAAGGGACAGGGAGGCACCGGGGAGCTGTTTTTT. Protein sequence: CATSDLKGQGGTGELFF.

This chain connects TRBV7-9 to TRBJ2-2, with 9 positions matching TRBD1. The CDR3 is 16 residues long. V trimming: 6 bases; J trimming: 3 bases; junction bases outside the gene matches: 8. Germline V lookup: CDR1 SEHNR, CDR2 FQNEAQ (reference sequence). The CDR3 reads CASRQQGAADTGELFF. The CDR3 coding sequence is TGTGCCAGCAGACAACAGGGGGCCGCGGACACCGGGGAGCTGTTTTTT.

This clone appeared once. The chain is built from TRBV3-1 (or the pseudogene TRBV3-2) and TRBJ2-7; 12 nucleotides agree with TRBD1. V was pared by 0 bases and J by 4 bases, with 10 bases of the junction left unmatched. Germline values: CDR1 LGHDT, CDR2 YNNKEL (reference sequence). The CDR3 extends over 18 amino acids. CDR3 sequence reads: CASSQDRSGTGGTYEQYF. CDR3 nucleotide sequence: TGTGCCAGCAGCCAAGATAGATCGGGGACAGGGGGCACGTACGAGCAGTACTTC.

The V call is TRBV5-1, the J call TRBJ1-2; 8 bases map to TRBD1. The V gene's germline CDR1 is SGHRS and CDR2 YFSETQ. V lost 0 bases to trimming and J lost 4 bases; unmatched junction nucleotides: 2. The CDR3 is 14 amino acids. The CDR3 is CASSLATGGYGYTF. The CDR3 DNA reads TGCGCCAGCAGCTTGGCTACAGGGGGCTATGGCTACACCTTC.

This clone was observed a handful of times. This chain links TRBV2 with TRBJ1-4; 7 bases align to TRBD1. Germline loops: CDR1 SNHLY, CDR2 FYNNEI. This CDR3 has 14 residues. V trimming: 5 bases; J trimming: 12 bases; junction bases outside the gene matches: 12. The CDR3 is CASSLTGAKDQLFF. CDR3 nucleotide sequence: TGTGCCAGCAGTCTCACAGGGGCCAAGGACCAACTGTTTTTT. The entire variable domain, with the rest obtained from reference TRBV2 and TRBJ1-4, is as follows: EPEVTQTPSHQVTQMGQEVILRCVPISNHLYFYWYRQILGQKVEFLVSFYNNEISEKSEIFDDQFSVERPDGSNFTLKIRSTKLEDSAMYFCASSLTGAKDQLFFGSGTQLSVL.

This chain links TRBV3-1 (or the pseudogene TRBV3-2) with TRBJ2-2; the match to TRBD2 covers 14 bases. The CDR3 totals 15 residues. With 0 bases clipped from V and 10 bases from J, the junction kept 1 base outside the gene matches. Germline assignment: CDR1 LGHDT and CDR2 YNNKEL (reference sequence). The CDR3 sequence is CASSQETSGRAELFF. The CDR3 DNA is TGTGCCAGCAGCCAAGAGACTAGCGGGAGGGCGGAGCTGTTTTTT.

The CDR3 here is CASSRIDRGNQPQHF. CDR3 DNA: TGTGCCAGCAGTCGAATTGACAGGGGCAATCAGCCCCAGCATTTT. The chain recombines TRBV27 with TRBJ1-5; 7 nucleotides line up with TRBD1. The CDR3 length is 15 residues. The germline gives CDR1 MNHEY, CDR2 SMNVEV (reference sequence). The V and J ends lost 5 bases and 2 bases, in that order; junction bases with no gene match: 6.

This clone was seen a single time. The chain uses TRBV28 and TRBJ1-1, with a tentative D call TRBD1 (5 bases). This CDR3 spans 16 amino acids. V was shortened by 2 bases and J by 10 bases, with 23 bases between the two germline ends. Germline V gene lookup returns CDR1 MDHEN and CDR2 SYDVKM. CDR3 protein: CASSLGGSLKGRLAFF. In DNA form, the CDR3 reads TGTGCCAGCAGTTTAGGGGGGTCGTTAAAAGGTCGGTTAGCTTTCTTT. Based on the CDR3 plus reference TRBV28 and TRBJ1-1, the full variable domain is DVKVTQSSRYLVKRTGEKVFLECVQDMDHENMFWYRQDPGLGLRLIYFSYDVKMKEKGDIPEGYSVSREKKERFSLILESASTNQTSMYLCASSLGGSLKGRLAFFGQGTRLTVV.

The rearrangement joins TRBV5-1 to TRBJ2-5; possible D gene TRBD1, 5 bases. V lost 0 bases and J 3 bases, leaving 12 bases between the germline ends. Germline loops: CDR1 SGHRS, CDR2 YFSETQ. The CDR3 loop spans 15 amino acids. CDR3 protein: CASSLETASEETQYF. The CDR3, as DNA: TGCGCCAGCAGCTTGGAGACAGCTTCTGAAGAGACCCAGTACTTC.

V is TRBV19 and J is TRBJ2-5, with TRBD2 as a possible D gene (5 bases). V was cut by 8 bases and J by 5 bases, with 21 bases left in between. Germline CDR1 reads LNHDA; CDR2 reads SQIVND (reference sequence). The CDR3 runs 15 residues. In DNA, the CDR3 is TGTGCCAGTCAACGAACGGACGGTGCTAGCGAGACCCAGTACTTC. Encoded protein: CASQRTDGASETQYF.

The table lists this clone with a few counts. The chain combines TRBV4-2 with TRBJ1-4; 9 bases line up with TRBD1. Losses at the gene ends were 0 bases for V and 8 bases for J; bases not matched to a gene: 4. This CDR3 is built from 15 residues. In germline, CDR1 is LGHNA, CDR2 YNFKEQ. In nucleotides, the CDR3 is TGTGCCAGCAGCCAAGATCCGGGACAGGGAGAAAAACTGTTTTTT. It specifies CASSQDPGQGEKLFF.